This record concerns one TCR beta chain sequence. What it binds is not known. The sample's treatment: approximately nine-day PBMC culture with coronavirus spike peptide pools or control peptides (ViraFEST assay). Expanded clonotypes were found by TCR sequencing after peptide-pool stimulation (ViraFEST). Fresh replacement IL-2 medium substituted for half the medium on days 3 and 7. This entry is derived from a study of vaccination and CD4 T cells after COVID-19. Study details: According to the study, participants were given two doses of BNT162b2 or mRNA-1273 vaccine. Timing of post-vaccine sample collection was a median about 79 days after dose two, with a range of 14 to 241.

The V end lost 8 bases, the J end lost 6 bases, and 28 bases lay between the germline ends. The CDR3 extends over 17 amino acids. CDR1 is LNHDA, CDR2 SQIVND, per germline (reference sequence). Sequence data for DNA of cultured CD4+ T cells were generated by the Oncomine TCR Beta short-read assay. TCRdb re-called the PCR reads through MiXCR, storing one row per CDR3 protein. The profile shows about 24,000 distinct CDR3 sequences, approximately 50% of them singletons. This TCR derives from a human donor who had recovered from COVID-19. The J gene is TRBJ1-1, the V gene TRBV19; D not resolved. The sequenced sample was CD4+ T cells from blood, cultured in vitro. CDR3: CASRRKLFSTDGAEAFF. As DNA, the CDR3 is TGTGCCAGTCGACGAAAGTTATTTAGCACAGATGGGGCTGAAGCTTTCTTT.